This passage covers 11 T cell receptor beta chains from one sample sequenced in a study of T cells in Graves' hyperthyroidism and ophthalmopathy. From RNA transcripts, TCR beta CDR3 regions were amplified. TCR CDR3 regions were first amplified by RT-PCR with HTBI primers. TCRdb reprocessed the multiplex PCR reads with MiXCR, giving one entry per CDR3 protein. The table includes about 98,000 distinct CDR3 sequences, about 40% detected once. The sequencing sample was made of peripheral blood or thyroid tissue (not recorded which). Receptor source: a woman aged 25 to 39 with Graves' hyperthyroidism.

The chain uses TRBV7-9 and TRBJ1-6; 9 nucleotides match TRBD1. Germline assignment: CDR1 SEHNR and CDR2 FQNEAQ (reference sequence). The J segment lost 10 bases and the V segment lost 7 bases, leaving 8 bases of the junction unmatched. The CDR3 runs to 14 residues. The CDR3 loop is CASNVGQGGSPLHF. CDR3 DNA sequence: TGTGCCAGCAACGTGGGACAGGGCGGCTCACCCCTCCACTTT.

A word on this clonotype: Here the CDR3 omits its conserved ending phenylalanine or tryptophan, so a read error is the likely source. The limits of the CDR3 on the DNA are not certain, so only TCRdb's listed CDR3 is given. V usage is TRBV5-1 and J usage is TRBJ1-1; the DNA was not used to check the table's D call, TRBD1. The germline CDR1 and CDR2 sequences are SGHRS and YFSETQ. Inclusive of both ends, the CDR3 amounts to 16 amino acids. The CDR3 is CASSSQPPGVNTEAFC.

Notes on this clonotype: A much larger clone differs from this one at a single base, so this may be a read error. The chain carries TRBV9 and TRBJ1-3, with D unresolved. The CDR3 consists of 15 residues. The V end lost 4 bases, the J end lost 6 bases, and 17 bases lay between the germline ends. Per the germline V gene, CDR1 is SGDLS and CDR2 is YYNGEE. In DNA, the CDR3 is TGTGCCAGCAGCCATGACGGGCCGGGTTTAAACACCATATATTTT. Protein: CASSHDGPGLNTIYF.

With regard to this clonotype: A single base separates this from a much larger clone, so it may be a read error. This chain links TRBV18 with TRBJ1-3; D possibly corresponds to TRBD1 (5 bases). The CDR3 is 16 amino acids. The germline V and J ends were trimmed by 3 bases and 0 bases, with 12 bases remaining between them. In germline, CDR1 is KGHSH, CDR2 LQKENI. CDR3 in DNA: TGTGCCAGCTCACCTCCGGGACGGAACTCTGGAAACACCATATATTTT. Protein sequence: CASSPPGRNSGNTIYF.

The chain couples TRBV28 to TRBJ2-7, with D uncertain. This CDR3 is 14 amino acids long. V was clipped by 6 bases and J by 4 bases, with 16 bases between them. Germline lookup yields CDR1 MDHEN and CDR2 SYDVKM. The CDR3 sequence is CASRFALLTYEQYF. In DNA form, the CDR3 reads TGTGCCAGCAGGTTCGCACTATTGACTTACGAGCAGTACTTC.

For this clonotype: One end of the junction does not line up with germline, which may come from a read error. The chain joins TRBV6-1 to TRBJ2-7, with D possibly TRBD1 on 6 matching bases. This CDR3 contains 16 residues. Germline V gives CDR1 MNHNS, CDR2 SASEGT. The CDR3 reads CASSDAGVGISYEQCF. CDR3 nucleotides: TGTGCCAGCAGTGATGCAGGGGTTGGAATCTCCTACGAGCAGTGCTTC.

There are many counts of this clonotype. J is TRBJ2-2 and V is TRBV10-2; D is possibly TRBD1 (6 bases). CDR1 and CDR2 (germline): WSHSY, SAAADI. The CDR3 sequence is 13 residues long. With 7 bases removed from V and 8 bases from J, the gap between germline ends came to 14 bases. In DNA form, the CDR3 reads TGCGCCAGCACGCTGGGGGCGGTGGGGGAGCTGTTTTTT. This translates into CASTLGAVGELFF.

As concerns this clonotype: With a much larger clone just one base away, this may be a read error. The chain is built from TRBV7-9 and TRBJ1-4, with TRBD1 matching over 9 bases. CDR3 length: 12 amino acids. In germline, CDR1 is SEHNR, CDR2 FQNEAQ (reference sequence). The CDR3 sequence is CASRGARDRAIF. In nucleotides, the CDR3 is TGTGCCAGCAGGGGGGCCAGGGACAGGGCCATTTTT.

This clonotype occurred many times. The chain links TRBV4-2 to TRBJ1-5; 7 bases fit TRBD1. The CDR3 covers 17 residues. Germline V gene sequence: CDR1 LGHNA, CDR2 YNFKEQ. V lost 4 bases and J lost 4; bases outside the gene matches: 13. As DNA, the CDR3 is TGTGCCAGCAGCCTGAAACAGGGGACTAGCTGGAATCAGCCCCAGCATTTT. Encoded protein: CASSLKQGTSWNQPQHF.

This clonotype was seen repeatedly, ten times or more. The CDR3 sequence is CASSTSGTGRSYTF. The CDR3 nucleotides read TGTGCCAGCAGCACATCCGGGACAGGGAGGAGCTACACCTTC. This rearrangement joins TRBV7-9 to TRBJ1-2, with 9 bases lining up with TRBD1. Germline loops: CDR1 SEHNR, CDR2 FQNEAQ (reference sequence). V was pared by 5 bases and J by 9 bases, with 10 bases of the junction left unmatched. This CDR3 has 14 amino acids.

This clonotype was counted ten times or more. J is TRBJ1-2 and V is TRBV7-9; no clear D gene. This CDR3 has 13 amino acids. Per the germline V gene, CDR1 is SEHNR and CDR2 is FQNEAQ (reference sequence). Deletions cut 5 bases from V and 7 bases from J, with 14 bases between. The CDR3 DNA follows: TGTGCCAGCAGCCCAAAACGGGTTTTTGGCTACACCTTC. Encoded protein: CASSPKRVFGYTF.